This T cell receptor beta chain was captured in a study of response to subunit inactivated influenza vaccine. This clonotype came up a few times. Its antigen is not identified. In germline, CDR1 is MGHDK, CDR2 SYGVNS. The CDR3 sequence is 14 residues long. With 5 bases removed from V and 6 bases from J, the gap between germline ends came to 16 bases. Each CDR3 protein is one row after TCRdb ran MiXCR on the RT-PCR reads. This table holds over 150,000 distinct CDR3 sequences, roughly an eighth found once. General study results and limits: That few new T cells are recruited by each seasonal influenza vaccination was the authors' suggestion.

This receptor was identified in a man aged 50-60 years who received an inactivated influenza vaccine. The material was CD8+ T cells sorted from PBMCs, obtained 4 to 6 days after vaccination. The chain employs TRBV25-1 and TRBJ1-2; D is possibly TRBD1 (6 bases). The CDR3 coding sequence is TGTGCCAGCAGTCTAACAGGGACAACTAATGGCTACACCTTC. Translated: CASSLTGTTNGYTF.